This entry lists 16 T cell receptor beta chains sequenced from one sample in a study of blood T cell repertoires in COVID-19. Method: immunoSEQ multiplex PCR; TCRdb's copy keeps in-frame clones and lacks some. The top ten hold around 9% of the sample, which has 65,000 to 95,000 clones, 80% to 90% seen once. Source material: peripheral blood. The receptors were gathered from a man aged 80 or over with acute or convalescent COVID-19.

The CDR3 bases are TGTGCCAGCAGCCTAGGCCCCCTTGGGACAGGCTATGGCTACACCTTC. Protein product: CASSLGPLGTGYGYTF. J is TRBJ1-2 and V is TRBV7-2; 8 bases match TRBD1. V shed 5 bases, J shed 4 bases, and the junction held 12 bases outside the gene matches. The germline gives CDR1 SGHTA, CDR2 FQGNSA. The CDR3 sequence is 16 residues long.

This clone has just a few counts. The chain employs TRBV2 and TRBJ2-7, with TRBD2 matching over 13 bases. This CDR3 spans 18 amino acids. Germline-derived CDR1 and CDR2 are SNHLY and FYNNEI. Germline trimming cut 6 bases from V and 3 bases from J; bases unmatched to any gene: 14. The CDR3 protein is CASRPGLAGLGLYYEQYF. CDR3 DNA sequence: TGTGCCAGCAGGCCGGGACTAGCGGGACTGGGGCTCTACTACGAGCAGTACTTC.

The chain carries TRBV11-3 and TRBJ2-5, with D perhaps TRBD2 (6 bases). The V gene's germline CDR1 is SGHNT and CDR2 YENEEA. Deletions cut 5 bases from V and 5 bases from J, with 12 bases between. This CDR3 is built from 13 residues. CDR3 protein: CASSQTSWETQYF. The CDR3 DNA reads as TGTGCCAGCAGCCAGACTAGTTGGGAGACCCAGTACTTC.

The rearrangement uses TRBV2 and TRBJ2-3; D gene unclear. CDR3 size: 11 residues. Looked up from germline, CDR1 is SNHLY and CDR2 is FYNNEI. V was clipped by 7 bases and J by 0 bases, with 2 bases between them. The CDR3 loop reads CASTSTDTQYF. DNA for the CDR3: TGTGCCAGCACGAGCACAGATACGCAGTATTTT.

The chain carries TRBV21-1 and TRBJ2-7; the table's TRBD1 call for D was not verified on the DNA. TRBV21-1 is a listed pseudogene. This CDR3 has 16 amino acids. CDR3 coding DNA: TGTGCCAGGCTTCTCACCACAGGGCGACATCTCTACGAGCAGTACTTC. This gives the protein CARLLTTGRHLYEQYF.

V gene TRBV11-2 combines with J gene TRBJ1-2; maybe TRBD1 (5 bases). CDR3 length: 15 residues. V was shortened by 4 bases and J by 2 bases, with 14 bases between the two germline ends. In germline, CDR1 is SGHAT, CDR2 FQNNGV. CDR3 loop: CASSSTGFSNYGYTF. The DNA of the CDR3 is TGTGCCAGCAGCTCTACAGGCTTCTCCAACTATGGCTACACCTTC.

This chain joins TRBV5-4 and TRBJ1-2; 9 bases fit TRBD1. In germline, CDR1 is SGHNT, CDR2 YYREEE (reference sequence). The trim removed 4 bases at V and 3 bases at J, leaving 7 bases unmatched. The CDR3 covers 15 residues. CDR3 sequence: CASSRDRGGDYGYTF. Written as DNA, the CDR3 is TGTGCCAGCAGCCGAGACAGGGGGGGGGACTATGGCTACACCTTC.

This chain connects TRBV19 to TRBJ2-3, with a tentative D call TRBD2 (6 bases). The germline CDR1 and CDR2 sequences are LNHDA and SQIVND (reference sequence). The CDR3 has 13 residues. V lost 5 bases and J 6 bases, leaving 12 bases between the germline ends. Here the CDR3 reads CASSPGELDTQYF. The CDR3 DNA is TGTGCCAGTAGTCCGGGGGAACTTGATACGCAGTATTTT.

Only a few counts were recorded for this clone. In nucleotides, the CDR3 is TGTGCCACCGGTTCGGGACAGGAAGTAAATGAGCAGTTCTTC. As protein: CATGSGQEVNEQFF. V gene TRBV24-1 combines with J gene TRBJ2-1; 8 positions match TRBD1. CDR3 length: 14 residues. V was clipped by 9 bases and J by 7 bases; unmatched bases: 10. CDR1 and CDR2 (germline): KGHDR, SFDVKD.

V is TRBV18 and J is TRBJ2-5; TRBD1 matches at 7 bases. CDR1 is KGHSH, CDR2 LQKENI, per germline. This CDR3 is built from 15 residues. The V gene end was trimmed by 4 bases and the J gene end by 5 bases; junction bases not matched to a gene: 10. For the CDR3, the DNA is TGTGCCAGCTCACACGGACAGGACGGCGGGGAGACCCAGTACTTC. Translation: CASSHGQDGGETQYF.

The chain uses TRBV30 and TRBJ2-6, with TRBD1 as a possible D gene (5 bases). CDR1 is GTSNPN and CDR2 is SVGIG in the germline V gene (reference sequence). The CDR3 totals 16 residues. V was pared by 3 bases and J by 0 bases, with 12 bases between. The CDR3 sequence is CAWSRQFSSGANVLTF. The CDR3 DNA sequence: TGTGCCTGGAGCCGACAGTTCTCCTCTGGGGCCAACGTCCTGACTTTC. The full variable domain, in which reference TRBV30 and TRBJ2-6 provide the parts outside the CDR3, is SQTIHQWPATLVQPVGSPLSLECTVEGTSNPNLYWYRQAAGRGLQLLFYSVGIGQISSEVPQNLSASRPQDRQFILSSKKLLLSDSGFYLCAWSRQFSSGANVLTFGAGSRLTVL.

V gene TRBV5-1 combines with J gene TRBJ2-3; TRBD2 matches 7 bases. The CDR3 is 16 amino acids. The germline gives CDR1 SGHRS, CDR2 YFSETQ. Trimming removed 4 bases from V and 0 bases from J; junction bases left unmatched: 8. The CDR3 here is CASSPSSGASTDTQYF. The CDR3 nucleotides read TGCGCCAGCAGCCCATCTAGCGGAGCCAGCACAGATACGCAGTATTTT.

This chain uses TRBV6-6 with TRBJ2-1, with 10 bases that match TRBD2. V lost 6 bases and J lost 7; bases outside the gene matches: 9. Germline loops: CDR1 MNHNY, CDR2 SVGAGI (reference sequence). The CDR3 contains 15 residues. CDR3 protein: CASSPSGRAGNEQFF. CDR3 nucleotides: TGTGCCAGCAGCCCAAGCGGGAGGGCCGGGAATGAGCAGTTCTTC.

For the CDR3, the DNA is TGTGCCAGCAGCTTAGCAGGGGACACTGAAGCTTTCTTT. As protein: CASSLAGDTEAFF. This chain links TRBV13 with TRBJ1-1; a weak D match, TRBD1 (6 bases). V was cut by 1 base and J by 3 bases, with 6 bases left in between. This CDR3 has 13 amino acids. Germline V gives CDR1 PRHDT, CDR2 FYEKMQ (reference sequence).

The gene calls are TRBV3-1 (or the pseudogene TRBV3-2) and TRBJ1-1, with D maybe TRBD1 (6 bases). With 0 bases removed from V and 6 bases from J, the gap between germline ends came to 14 bases. Germline values: CDR1 LGHDT, CDR2 YNNKEL (reference sequence). The CDR3 totals 15 residues. The CDR3 DNA sequence: TGTGCCAGCAGCCAAGAGAGGACAGCCAATTCTGAAGCTTTCTTT. It is translated as CASSQERTANSEAFF.

The rearrangement joins TRBV6-5 to TRBJ1-5; possible D gene TRBD1, 5 bases. CDR1 and CDR2 (germline): MNHEY, SVGAGI. The CDR3 totals 13 residues. The V end was cut by 7 bases, the J end by 4 bases, with 11 bases between. The CDR3 sequence: CASTRTPNQPQHF. In DNA form, the CDR3 reads TGTGCCAGCACCCGGACACCTAATCAGCCCCAGCATTTT.